Listed below are T cell receptor beta chains from one sample, sequenced in a study of identical twins. Via MiXCR, TCRdb re-called the 5' RACE reads, giving one row per CDR3 protein. The table lists approximately 500,000 distinct CDR3 sequences, approximately 24% of them singletons. These data were also filed under a second study, of T cells expressing NK-cell markers.

The sequencing sample was made of CD4+ T cells sorted from blood. The receptors were sampled from a woman aged 18 to 35 in good health. CDR3s include the opening cysteine and the closing phenylalanine or tryptophan. A D gene is named only where the DNA matches it firmly. Not all rows give a size; the values are once, few, many and, for expanded clones, a class.

clone size	V gene	D gene	J gene	CDR3 protein	CDR3 DNA
once	TRBV6-1	NA	TRBJ1-2	CASSDYRSYGYTF	TGTGCCAGCAGTGATTACAGGAGCTATGGCTACACCTTC
NA	TRBV6-5	NA	TRBJ1-2	CASSSAGPHGGYTF	TGTGCCAGCAGTTCCGCCGGGCCCCACGGTGGCTACACCTTC
few	TRBV6-5	NA	TRBJ2-7	CASSYGSRTYEQYF	TGTGCCAGCAGTTACGGTTCCAGGACCTACGAGCAGTACTTC
few	TRBV9	NA	TRBJ2-1	CASSVSGGGYNEQFF	TGTGCCAGCAGCGTTAGCGGAGGGGGCTACAATGAGCAGTTCTTC
few	TRBV20-1	NA	TRBJ2-4	CSATRGFAIQYF	TGCAGTGCCACTCGGGGGTTCGCCATTCAGTACTTC
NA	TRBV5-1	TRBD2	TRBJ2-3	CASSLGRGGADTQYF	TGCGCCAGCAGCTTGGGGCGGGGGGGCGCAGATACGCAGTATTTT
NA	TRBV12-3/TRBV12-4	TRBD1	TRBJ2-1	CASTSPGQGMYNEQFF	TGTGCCAGCACCTCCCCGGGACAGGGGATGTACAATGAGCAGTTCTTC
few	TRBV20-1	TRBD2	TRBJ2-1	CSATGLAREQFF	TGCAGTGCTACGGGACTAGCTAGAGAGCAGTTCTTC
NA	TRBV9	TRBD1	TRBJ2-3	CASSVYRGSTDTQYF	TGTGCCAGCAGCGTATACAGGGGTAGCACAGATACGCAGTATTTT
few	TRBV7-2	NA	TRBJ2-1	CASSLVSGSHNEQFF	TGTGCCAGCAGCTTAGTTTCGGGGTCCCACAATGAGCAGTTCTTC
few	TRBV2	TRBD1	TRBJ2-3	CASSDRVKTDTQYF	TGTGCCAGCAGCGACAGGGTAAAAACAGATACGCAGTATTTT
few	TRBV7-8	NA	TRBJ1-2	CASSFRWSGYTF	TGTGCCAGCAGCTTTCGGTGGAGCGGCTACACCTTC
few	TRBV5-6	TRBD1	TRBJ2-5	CASSYRDRVVETQYF	TGTGCCAGCAGCTACCGGGACAGGGTAGTTGAGACCCAGTACTTC
few	TRBV7-8	NA	TRBJ1-1	CASSLAPVGTKEAFF	TGTGCCAGCAGCTTAGCCCCGGTGGGGACTAAAGAAGCTTTCTTT
once	TRBV19	NA	TRBJ2-3	CASRADGTDTQYF	TGTGCCAGCAGAGCGGACGGCACAGATACGCAGTATTTT